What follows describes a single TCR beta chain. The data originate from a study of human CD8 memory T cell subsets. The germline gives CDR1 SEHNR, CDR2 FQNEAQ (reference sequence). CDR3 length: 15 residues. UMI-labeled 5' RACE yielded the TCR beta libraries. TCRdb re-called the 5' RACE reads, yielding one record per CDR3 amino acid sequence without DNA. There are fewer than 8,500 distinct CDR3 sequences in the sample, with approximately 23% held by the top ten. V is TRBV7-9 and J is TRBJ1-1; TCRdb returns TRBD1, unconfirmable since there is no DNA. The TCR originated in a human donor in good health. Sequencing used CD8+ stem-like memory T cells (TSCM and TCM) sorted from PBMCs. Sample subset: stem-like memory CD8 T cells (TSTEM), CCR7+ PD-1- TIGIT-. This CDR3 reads CASSRGHQGDTEAFF.